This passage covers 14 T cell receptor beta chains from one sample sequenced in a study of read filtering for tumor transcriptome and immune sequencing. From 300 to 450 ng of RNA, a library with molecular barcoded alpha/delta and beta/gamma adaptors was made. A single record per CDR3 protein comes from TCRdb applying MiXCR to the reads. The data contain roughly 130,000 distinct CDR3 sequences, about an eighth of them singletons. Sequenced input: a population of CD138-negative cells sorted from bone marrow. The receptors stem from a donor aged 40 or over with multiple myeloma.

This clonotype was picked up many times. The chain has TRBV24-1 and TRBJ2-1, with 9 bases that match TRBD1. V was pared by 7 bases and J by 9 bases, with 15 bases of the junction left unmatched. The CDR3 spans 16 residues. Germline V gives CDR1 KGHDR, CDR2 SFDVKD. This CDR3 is CATSEPTGGQHGEQFF. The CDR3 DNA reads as TGTGCCACCAGCGAACCAACAGGGGGCCAGCATGGTGAGCAGTTCTTC.

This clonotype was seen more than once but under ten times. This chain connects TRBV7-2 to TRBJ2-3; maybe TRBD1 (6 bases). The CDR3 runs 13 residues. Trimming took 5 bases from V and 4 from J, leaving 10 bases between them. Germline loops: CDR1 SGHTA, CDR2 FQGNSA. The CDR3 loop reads CASSRGGADTQYF. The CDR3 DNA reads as TGTGCCAGCAGCCGAGGGGGAGCAGATACGCAGTATTTT.

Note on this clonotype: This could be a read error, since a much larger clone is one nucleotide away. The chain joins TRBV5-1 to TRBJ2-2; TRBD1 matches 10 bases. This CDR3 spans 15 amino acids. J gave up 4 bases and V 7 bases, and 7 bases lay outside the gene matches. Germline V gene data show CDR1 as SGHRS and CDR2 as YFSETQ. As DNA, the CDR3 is TGCGCCAGCCCCAGGACAGGGGGTAGCACCGGGGAGCTGTTTTTT. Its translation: CASPRTGGSTGELFF.

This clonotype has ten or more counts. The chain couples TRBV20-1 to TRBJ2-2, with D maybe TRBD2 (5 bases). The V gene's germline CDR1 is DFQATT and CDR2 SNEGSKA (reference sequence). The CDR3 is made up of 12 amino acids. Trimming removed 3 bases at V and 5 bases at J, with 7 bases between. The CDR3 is CSASPGTGELFF. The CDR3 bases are TGCAGTGCTAGCCCGGGGACCGGGGAGCTGTTTTTT.

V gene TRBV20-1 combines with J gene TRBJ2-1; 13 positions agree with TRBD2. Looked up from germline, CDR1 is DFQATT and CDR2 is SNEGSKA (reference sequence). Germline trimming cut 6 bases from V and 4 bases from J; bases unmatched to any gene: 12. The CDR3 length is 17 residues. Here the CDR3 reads CSALVGLAGRIYNEQFF. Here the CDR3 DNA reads TGCAGTGCCCTTGTGGGACTAGCGGGAAGGATATACAATGAGCAGTTCTTC.

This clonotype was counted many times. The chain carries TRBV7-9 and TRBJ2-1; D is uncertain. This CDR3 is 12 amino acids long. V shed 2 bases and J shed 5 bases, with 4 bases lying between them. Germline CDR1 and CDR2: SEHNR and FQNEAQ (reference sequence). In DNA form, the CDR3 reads TGTGCCAGCAGCTTAAGCAACAATGAGCAGTTCTTC. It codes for CASSLSNNEQFF.

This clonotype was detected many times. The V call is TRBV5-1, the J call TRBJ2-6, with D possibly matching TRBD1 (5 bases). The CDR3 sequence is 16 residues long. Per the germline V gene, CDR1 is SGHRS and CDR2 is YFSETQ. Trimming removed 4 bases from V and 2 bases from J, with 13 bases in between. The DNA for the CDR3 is TGCGCCAGCAGCCCTACATGGGGCGCTGGGGCCAACGTCCTGACTTTC. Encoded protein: CASSPTWGAGANVLTF.

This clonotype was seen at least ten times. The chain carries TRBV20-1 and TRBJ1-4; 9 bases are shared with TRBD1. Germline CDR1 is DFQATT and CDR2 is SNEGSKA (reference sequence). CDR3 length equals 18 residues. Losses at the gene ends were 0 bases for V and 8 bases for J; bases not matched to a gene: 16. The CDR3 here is CSARDFKATGGAREKLFF. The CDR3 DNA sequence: TGCAGTGCTAGAGATTTCAAGGCGACAGGGGGGGCGCGGGAAAAACTGTTTTTT.

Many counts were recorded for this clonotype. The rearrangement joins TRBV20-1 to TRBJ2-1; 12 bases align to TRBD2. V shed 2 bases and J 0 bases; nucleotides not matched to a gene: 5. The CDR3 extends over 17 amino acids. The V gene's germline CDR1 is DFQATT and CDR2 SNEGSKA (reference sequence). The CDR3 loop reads CSARMLAGGSSYNEQFF. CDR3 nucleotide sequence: TGCAGTGCTAGAATGCTAGCGGGGGGGAGCTCCTACAATGAGCAGTTCTTC.

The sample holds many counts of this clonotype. The CDR3 spells CASSLDGPGGNGKLFF. The CDR3 DNA sequence: TGCGCCAGCAGCTTGGACGGACCCGGTGGAAACGGAAAACTGTTTTTT. The chain carries TRBV5-1 and TRBJ1-4; D remains unclear. Trimming stripped 0 bases from V and 10 bases from J, with 19 bases between. The V gene's germline CDR1 is SGHRS and CDR2 YFSETQ. The CDR3 totals 16 residues. Full variable domain (outside the CDR3, taken from reference TRBV5-1 and TRBJ1-4): KAGVTQTPRYLIKTRGQQVTLSCSPISGHRSVSWYQQTPGQGLQFLFEYFSETQRNKGNFPGRFSGRQFSNSRSEMNVSTLELGDSALYLCASSLDGPGGNGKLFFGSGTQLSVL.

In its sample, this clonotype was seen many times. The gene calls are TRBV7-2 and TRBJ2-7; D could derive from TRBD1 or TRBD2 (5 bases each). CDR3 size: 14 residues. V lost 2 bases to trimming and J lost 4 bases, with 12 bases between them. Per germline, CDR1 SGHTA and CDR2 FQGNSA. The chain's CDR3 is CASSLLGDAYEQYF. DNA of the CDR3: TGTGCCAGCAGCTTATTGGGGGACGCGTACGAGCAGTACTTC.

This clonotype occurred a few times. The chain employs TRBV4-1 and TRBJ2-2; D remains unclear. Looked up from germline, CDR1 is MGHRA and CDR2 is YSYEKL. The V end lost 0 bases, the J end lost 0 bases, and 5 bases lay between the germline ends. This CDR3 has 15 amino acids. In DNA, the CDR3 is TGCGCCAGCAGCCAAGAGAGTCCGAACACCGGGGAGCTGTTTTTT. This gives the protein CASSQESPNTGELFF.

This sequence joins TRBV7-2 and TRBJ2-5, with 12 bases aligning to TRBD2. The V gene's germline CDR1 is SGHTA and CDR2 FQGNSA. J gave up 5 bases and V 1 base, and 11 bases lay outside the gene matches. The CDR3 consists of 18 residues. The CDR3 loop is CASSLEPRASGRAETQYF. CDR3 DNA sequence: TGTGCCAGCAGCTTAGAACCCCGGGCTAGCGGGAGGGCGGAGACCCAGTACTTC.

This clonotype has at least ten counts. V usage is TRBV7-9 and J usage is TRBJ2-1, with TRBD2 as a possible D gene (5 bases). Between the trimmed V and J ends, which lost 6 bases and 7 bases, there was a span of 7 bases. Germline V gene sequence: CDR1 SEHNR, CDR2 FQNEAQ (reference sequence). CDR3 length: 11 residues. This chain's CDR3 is CASSRGNEQFF. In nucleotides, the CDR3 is TGTGCCAGCAGTCGGGGAAATGAGCAGTTCTTC. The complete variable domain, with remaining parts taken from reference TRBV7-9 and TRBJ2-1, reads DTGVSQNPRHKITKRGQNVTFRCDPISEHNRLYWYRQTLGQGPEFLTYFQNEAQLEKSRLLSDRFSAERPKGSFSTLEIQRTEQGDSAMYLCASSRGNEQFFGPGTRLTVL.